These T cell receptor beta chains were read from a single sample in a study of blood T cells in healthy people across ages. TCRdb called the 5' RACE reads again in MiXCR, with one record for every CDR3 protein. In the table there are around 990,000 distinct CDR3 sequences, 20% to 25% of which are singletons. Separately, the same data were catalogued under a study of T cells of mothers and their children.

Sequences were obtained from blood. The receptors come from a girl aged 2-10 years in good health. Each CDR3 is given with its conserved first and last residue. Each record gives: D gene, V gene, clone size, J gene, CDR3 DNA, CDR3 protein. D genes are given only for firm matches. Size values are once, few and many counts, or a class for expanded clones, and some rows have none.

NA,TRBV13,few,TRBJ2-3,TGTGCCAGCAGCTTACAGGGGGGAGATACGCAGTATTTT,CASSLQGGDTQYF
TRBD1,TRBV28,NA,TRBJ2-7,TGTGCCAGCAGTTCGGACAGGGTAACCTACGAGCAGTACTTC,CASSSDRVTYEQYF
NA,TRBV15,NA,TRBJ1-2,TGTGCCACCAGCAGAGATAGCGACTATGGCTACACCTTC,CATSRDSDYGYTF
NA,TRBV29-1,many,TRBJ2-5,TGCAGCGTTGTTGTGAAAGGCCCCTCCTTTCAAGAGACCCAGTACTTC,CSVVVKGPSFQETQYF
NA,TRBV19,NA,TRBJ2-2,TGTGCCAGTATGGAGGGGGTCACCGGGGAGCTGTTTTTT,CASMEGVTGELFF
TRBD2,TRBV11-2,NA,TRBJ2-2,TGTGCCAGCAGCTTATATGCCCGGGGGGACACCGGGGAGCTGTTTTTT,CASSLYARGDTGELFF
TRBD2,TRBV20-1,NA,TRBJ2-1,TGCAGTGCTAGAGTAAGCGTGGCTAGCGGGAGCTCCTACAATGAGCAGTTCTTC,CSARVSVASGSSYNEQFF
TRBD1,TRBV9,NA,TRBJ1-2,TGTACCAGCAGGGGGGCAGGGAGTCGCAGTGACTACACCTTC,CTSRGAGSRSDYTF
TRBD2,TRBV28,many,TRBJ2-5,TGTGCCAGCAGTCGCGCCGGGGGGCAAGAGACCCAGTACTTC,CASSRAGGQETQYF
NA,TRBV7-9,NA,TRBJ1-6,TGTGTCAGCAGCTTAGGGCAGGGATTGGAATCACCCCTCCACTTT,CVSSLGQGLESPLHF
TRBD1,TRBV12-3/TRBV12-4,NA,TRBJ1-4,TGTGCCAGCAGTGATGACAGGGCTGAAAAACTGTTTTTT,CASSDDRAEKLFF
NA,TRBV5-6,NA,TRBJ2-5,TGTGCCAGCAGCCCCCGACCAGAAAGTAAGCAAGAGACCCAGTACTTC,CASSPRPESKQETQYF
NA,TRBV29-1,NA,TRBJ2-7,TGCAGCGCCACCGGGTCTAGGGGAGAGCAGTACTTC,CSATGSRGEQYF
NA,TRBV27,NA,TRBJ2-7,TGTGCCAGCAGTTTATTCGGCCCAACCTACGAGCAGTACTTC,CASSLFGPTYEQYF
NA,TRBV9,few,TRBJ2-2,TGTGCCAGCAGCGTGTCATCAGGAGCGGGCACCGGGGAGCTGTTTTTT,CASSVSSGAGTGELFF
NA,TRBV25-1,once,TRBJ2-1,TGTGCCAGCAGTGATGGGACAAATTACAATGAGCAGTTCTTC,CASSDGTNYNEQFF
NA,TRBV29-1,few,TRBJ1-2,TGCAGCGTTGCGGTAGGGACCTTGGGCTACACCTTC,CSVAVGTLGYTF
NA,TRBV4-1,many,TRBJ2-1,TGCGCCAGCAGCCCCTCGGGGAATGAGCAGTTCTTC,CASSPSGNEQFF
NA,TRBV5-1,many,TRBJ1-1,TGCGCCAGCAGCTTGGCAGGGCGCACTGAAGCTTTCTTT,CASSLAGRTEAFF
NA,TRBV12-3/TRBV12-4,few,TRBJ2-2,TGTGCCAGCAGCACGGTGGACACCGGGGAGCTGTTTTTT,CASSTVDTGELFF
NA,TRBV20-1,few,TRBJ2-1,TGCAGTGCTACCACGGAATCGAGATACAATGAGCAGTTCTTC,CSATTESRYNEQFF
TRBD1,TRBV12-3/TRBV12-4,few,TRBJ2-2,TGTGCCAACCGGGACAGTGACACCGGGGAGCTGTTTTTT,CANRDSDTGELFF
TRBD1,TRBV5-1,few,TRBJ1-5,TGCGCCAGCAGCTTGGAGGGGGCGGTCAATCAGCCCCAGCATTTT,CASSLEGAVNQPQHF
NA,TRBV3-1,NA,TRBJ1-5,TGTGCCAGCAGCCAGGGGCAAAGTCAGCCCCAGCATTTT,CASSQGQSQPQHF
NA,TRBV5-1,NA,TRBJ2-1,TGCGCCAGCAGCTTCGCTGAGCAGTTCTTC,CASSFAEQFF
NA,TRBV27,NA,TRBJ1-3,TGTGCCAGCAGTGCCCACAGGGAAACCTCTGGAAACACCATATATTTT,CASSAHRETSGNTIYF
NA,TRBV3-1,many,TRBJ1-1,TGTGCCAGCAGCCAAGGGACAGTGAACACTGAAGCTTTCTTT,CASSQGTVNTEAFF
NA,TRBV29-1,few,TRBJ1-2,TGCAGCGTTGGGGTTTCAGATAACTATGGCTACACCTTC,CSVGVSDNYGYTF
NA,TRBV6-6,once,TRBJ1-1,TGTGCCAGCAGTTACCCAGAGAGGGAGGGCACTGAAGCTTTCTTT,CASSYPEREGTEAFF
NA,TRBV29-1,NA,TRBJ2-5,TGCAGCGCGGGACATCAAGAGACCCAGTACTTC,CSAGHQETQYF
NA,TRBV5-1,NA,TRBJ2-3,TGCGCCAGCAGCTTGATCGGGACTGGCACAGATACGCAGTATTTT,CASSLIGTGTDTQYF
NA,TRBV24-1,few,TRBJ2-1,TGTGCCACCAGTGATACGACCTGGTCCAATGAGCAGTTCTTC,CATSDTTWSNEQFF
NA,TRBV4-1,NA,TRBJ1-1,TGCGCCAGCAGCCGAACACACACTGAAGCTTTCTTT,CASSRTHTEAFF
TRBD2,TRBV11-3,few,TRBJ2-5,TGTGCCAGCAGCGACACGGGCGGGGGAAAGACCCAGTACTTC,CASSDTGGGKTQYF
NA,TRBV29-1,few,TRBJ2-5,TGCAGCGTTGTGGCAGGGGCAGAGACCCAGTACTTC,CSVVAGAETQYF
TRBD2,TRBV7-8,few,TRBJ2-5,TGTGCCTGCGCAAGGCTAGCGGGGGCGGAGGAGGAGACCCAGTACTTC,CACARLAGAEEETQYF
NA,TRBV10-1,few,TRBJ2-5,TGCGCTACCACCGGACTGGGCCAAGAGACCCAGTACTTC,CATTGLGQETQYF
TRBD1,TRBV20-1,few,TRBJ2-1,TGCAGTGCTAGAGACATCGAACGAGACAGGGGTCTCAATCTACCCTACAATGAGCAGTTCTTC,CSARDIERDRGLNLPYNEQFF
NA,TRBV14,NA,TRBJ2-5,TGTGCCAGCGGCCAACAACCGCAGATCGTGAGCGGCCAAGAGACCCAGTACTTC,CASGQQPQIVSGQETQYF